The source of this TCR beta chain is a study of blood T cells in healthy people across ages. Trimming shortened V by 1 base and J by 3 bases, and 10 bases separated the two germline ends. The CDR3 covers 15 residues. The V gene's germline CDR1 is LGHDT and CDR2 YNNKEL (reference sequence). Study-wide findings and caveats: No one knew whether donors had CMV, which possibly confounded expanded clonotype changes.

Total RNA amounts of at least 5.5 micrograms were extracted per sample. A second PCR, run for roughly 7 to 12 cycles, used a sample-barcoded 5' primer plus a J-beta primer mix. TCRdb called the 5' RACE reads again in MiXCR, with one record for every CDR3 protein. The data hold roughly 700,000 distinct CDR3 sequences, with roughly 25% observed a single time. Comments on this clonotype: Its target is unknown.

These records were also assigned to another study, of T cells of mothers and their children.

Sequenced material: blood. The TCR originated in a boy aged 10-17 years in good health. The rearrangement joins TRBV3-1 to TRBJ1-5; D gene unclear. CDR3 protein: CASSQGAGFNQPQHF. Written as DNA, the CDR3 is TGTGCCAGCAGCCAAGGTGCGGGATTCAATCAGCCCCAGCATTTT. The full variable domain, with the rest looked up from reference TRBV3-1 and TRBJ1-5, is DTAVSQTPKYLVTQMGNDKSIKCEQNLGHDTMYWYKQDSKKFLKIMFSYNNKELIINETVPNRFSPKSPDKAHLNLHINSLELGDSAVYFCASSQGAGFNQPQHFGDGTRLSIL.